Given below is one TCR beta chain in context. Its antigen is still unknown. Treatment denoted: oral pan-JAK inhibitor, 5-10 mg twice daily. Sequencing templates came from extracted RNA that was reverse transcribed into cDNA. The repertoire was sequenced with immunoSEQ multiplex PCR; TCRdb's copy has only in-frame clones and lacks some. This table has approximately 210,000 clones, 60% appearing once. The sample originates from a study of CD8+ T cells in alopecia areata. Study-level background: Patients in the study were on tofacitinib for 6 to 18 months, then off it for 6 months. General study results and limits: The treated group had a single nonresponder, limiting CD8+ expansion-response conclusions. Elevated clonality characterized lesional scalp relative to normal scalp, particularly in alopecia totalis/universalis. Normal skin's resident alphabeta T cells are also sequenced in scalp samples.

The source was CD4+ T cells sorted from blood, collected at week 24, from a patient treated with tofacitinib. The TCR sequence derives from a human donor with alopecia areata.

The CDR3 DNA follows: TGCGCCAGCAGCCAAGACACCGCTAGCGGGTTACTTACTAGCACAGATACGCAGTATTTT. Translated, it gives CASSQDTASGLLTSTDTQYF. This sequence joins TRBV4-3 and TRBJ2-3, with 8 nucleotides matching TRBD2. This CDR3 region has 20 residues. Unmatched junction bases numbered 14, after V lost 0 bases and J lost 0 bases. Germline CDR1 reads LGHNA; CDR2 reads YSLEER.